This T cell receptor beta chain stems from a study of blood T cell repertoires in COVID-19. Across the whole study: The United States, Italy and Spain were the sources of the acute and convalescent COVID-19 samples. The cDNA or gDNA used as material had been derived from T cells, B-cell-depleted T cells, or PBMCs.

The length of the CDR3 is 13 residues. Germline assignment: CDR1 ENHRY and CDR2 SYGVKD. V lost 6 bases and J lost 1; bases outside the gene matches: 2. Original methodology: It was from reference gene primer amplification that nucleated cell counts were estimated. Clones were read by immunoSEQ multiplex PCR, and TCRdb kept only the in-frame ones, dropping some. V, J and clone size reflect that table, while D and trimming were determined from the DNA. The table shows roughly 90,000 clones, with 70% to 90% occurring only once. The rearrangement uses TRBV10-3 and TRBJ1-2; 7 nucleotides line up with TRBD1. Sequences were obtained from peripheral blood. This receptor was identified in a man aged 35-49 years with acute or convalescent COVID-19. CDR3: CAISRDSNYGYTF. CDR3 DNA: TGTGCCATCAGCAGGGACAGTAACTATGGCTACACCTTC.